This T cell receptor (beta chain) was found in a study of neurological immune-mediated disorders. This sample's time point: longitudinal time-point 3. Points from the study as a whole: The level of TCR clonal expansion was highest in patients with HTLV-1-associated myelopathy and lowest in multiple sclerosis, where it fell below the level seen in healthy controls.

This clonotype came up many times. Its target is not known. Using its own MiXCR run on the 5' RACE reads, TCRdb lists one record per CDR3 protein. The table has under 100,000 distinct CDR3 sequences, under 4.5% seen once. The CDR3 consists of 19 residues. The junction had 17 bases not matched to a gene; V was cut back by 3 bases and J by 1 base. Germline V lookup: CDR1 SGHTS, CDR2 YDEGEE. The receptor comes from a woman aged 55-69 years with multiple sclerosis. J is TRBJ2-3 and V is TRBV5-8, with 7 nucleotides matching TRBD2. What was sequenced was PBMCs. The CDR3 DNA sequence: TGTGCCAGCAGCTACCACGGTGGGGGAGGGAGCTCGGGCACAGATACGCAGTATTTT. Its protein is CASSYHGGGGSSGTDTQYF.